This TCR beta chain was identified in a study of human T cells and chemical hapten exposure. As to time point: pre-sensitization, week 0. The treatment was: therapeutic diphenylcyclopropenone sensitization with weekly scalp DPC. The CDR3 is 14 amino acids. V was clipped by 2 bases and J by 11 bases, with 18 bases between them. The V gene's germline CDR1 is LGHNA and CDR2 YNFKEQ. TCRdb re-derived calls from the RACE reads in MiXCR, one entry per CDR3 protein. The sample has some 330,000 distinct CDR3 sequences, about 5% seen once. This clonotype has only a few counts. This specimen was whole blood, taken in connection with sensitization to the hapten diphenylcyclopropenone (DPC). The J gene is TRBJ1-1, the V gene TRBV4-2, with a weak D call TRBD1 (5 bases). The TCR sequence derives from a woman younger than 30 with alopecia areata. Some clones in this sample may be carry-over from other donors' samples. CDR3 protein: CASSQISGDPWAFF. CDR3 in DNA: TGTGCCAGCAGCCAAATTTCTGGGGACCCGTGGGCTTTCTTT.